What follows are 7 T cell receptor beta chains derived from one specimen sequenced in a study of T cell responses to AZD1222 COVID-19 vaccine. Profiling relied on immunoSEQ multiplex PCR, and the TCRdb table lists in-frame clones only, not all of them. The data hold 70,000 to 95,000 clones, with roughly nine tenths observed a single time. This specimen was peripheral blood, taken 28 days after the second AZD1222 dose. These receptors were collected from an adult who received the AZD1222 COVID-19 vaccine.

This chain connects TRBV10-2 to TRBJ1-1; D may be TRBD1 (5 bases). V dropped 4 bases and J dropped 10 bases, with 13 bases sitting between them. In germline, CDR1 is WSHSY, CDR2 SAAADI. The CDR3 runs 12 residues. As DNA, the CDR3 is TGCGCCAGCAGTGGGCTAGACCAGGGAGCTTTCTTT. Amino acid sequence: CASSGLDQGAFF.

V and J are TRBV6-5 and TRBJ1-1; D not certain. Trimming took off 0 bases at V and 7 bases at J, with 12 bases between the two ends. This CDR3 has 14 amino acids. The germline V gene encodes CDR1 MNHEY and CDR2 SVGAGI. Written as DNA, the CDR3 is TGTGCCAGCAGTTACTCGACCGGAGTCTATGAAGCTTTCTTT. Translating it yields CASSYSTGVYEAFF.

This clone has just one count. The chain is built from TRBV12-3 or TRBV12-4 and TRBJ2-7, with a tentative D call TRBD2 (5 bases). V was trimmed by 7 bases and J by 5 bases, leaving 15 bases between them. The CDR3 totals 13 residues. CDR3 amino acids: CASTNSIGDEQYF. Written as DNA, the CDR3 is TGTGCCAGCACCAACTCAATCGGGGACGAGCAGTACTTC.

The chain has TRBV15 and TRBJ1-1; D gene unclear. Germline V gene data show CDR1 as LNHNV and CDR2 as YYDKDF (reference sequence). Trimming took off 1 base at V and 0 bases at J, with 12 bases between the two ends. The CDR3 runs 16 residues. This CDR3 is CATSRGRWAMNTEAFF. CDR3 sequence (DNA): TGTGCCACCAGCAGAGGCCGGTGGGCGATGAACACTGAAGCTTTCTTT.

CDR3 residues: CASSSPGGGYGYTF. Written as DNA, the CDR3 is TGTGCCAGCAGTTCACCGGGTGGGGGCTATGGCTACACCTTC. The chain employs TRBV28 and TRBJ1-2, with D maybe TRBD1 (5 bases). This CDR3 has 14 residues. With 4 bases removed from V and 4 bases from J, the gap between germline ends came to 13 bases. From germline, CDR1 is MDHEN and CDR2 SYDVKM.

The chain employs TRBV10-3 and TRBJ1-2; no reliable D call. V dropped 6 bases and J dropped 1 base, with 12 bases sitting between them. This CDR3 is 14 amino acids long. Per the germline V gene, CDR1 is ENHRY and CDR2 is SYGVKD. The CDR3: CAIRAGANNYGYTF. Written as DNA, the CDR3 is TGTGCCATCAGGGCAGGAGCAAATAACTATGGCTACACCTTC.

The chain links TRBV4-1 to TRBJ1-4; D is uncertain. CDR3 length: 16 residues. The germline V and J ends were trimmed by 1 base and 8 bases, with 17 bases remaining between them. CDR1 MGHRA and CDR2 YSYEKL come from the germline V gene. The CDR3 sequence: CASSQARGKFDEKLFF. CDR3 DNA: TGCGCCAGCAGCCAAGCCCGGGGTAAATTCGACGAAAAACTGTTTTTT.